This T cell receptor (beta chain) was captured by sequencing in a study of shared clonotypes between healthy human individuals. This CDR3 is 10 amino acids long. Deletions cut 7 bases from V and 10 bases from J, with 13 bases between. In germline, CDR1 is SQVTM, CDR2 ANQGSEA. The data were produced by immunoSEQ multiplex PCR, yet TCRdb's version contains in-frame clones alone and is incomplete. The sample has about 2.3 million clones, 92% seen once. Division of CD4+ cells produced a CD45RA+ naive subset and a CD45RA-negative memory subset. This clone occurred a few times. Antigen specificity is unknown. Study-level findings and limits: Non-shared clonotypes were found to have lower generation probabilities than the clonotypes that were shared by all four of the sorted-subset donors. Only blood underwent sampling, and tissue repertoires likely differ. Clonotype sharing levels among donors were expected to vary with sequencing depth.

The chain has TRBV29-1 and TRBJ1-1; D may be TRBD1 (6 bases). Sequenced sample: naive CD4+ T cells from PBMCs. As for subset: CD45RA+ positively selected. The clonotype was recovered from a man between 18 and 29 years old in good health. Some clones in this sample may be carry-over from other donors' samples. CDR3 protein: CSADRLGAFF. Here the CDR3 DNA reads TGCAGCGCCGACAGGCTTGGAGCTTTCTTT.